This entry lists 14 T cell receptor beta chains sequenced from one sample in a study of Ad26.COV2.S vaccination and SARS-CoV-2 variants. Produced via immunoSEQ multiplex PCR; TCRdb's table is partial and in-frame only. The sample lists 180,000 or so clones, roughly 89% seen once, with over 4.5% in the top ten. This specimen was peripheral blood, taken after recovery from COVID-19. Receptors were obtained from a human donor who had recovered from COVID-19.

The V gene is TRBV21-1, the J gene TRBJ1-6; the table assigns TRBD1, which was not confirmed against the DNA. TRBV21-1 is a pseudogene segment. The CDR3 length is 13 residues. The CDR3: CASNADYNSPLHF. For the CDR3, the DNA is TGTGCCAGCAACGCAGACTATAATTCACCCCTCCACTTT.

This clone was observed a few times. The chain's CDR3 is CASKPRAGLNQPQHF. For the CDR3, the DNA is TGCGCCAGCAAACCCCGGGCAGGCCTCAATCAGCCCCAGCATTTT. The chain joins TRBV5-1 to TRBJ1-5; D remains ambiguous. Germline assignment: CDR1 SGHRS and CDR2 YFSETQ. Trimming pared 6 bases from V and 3 bases from J, leaving 16 bases between. This CDR3 contains 15 residues.

This clone was counted only a few times. V and J are TRBV7-6 and TRBJ2-7, with D possibly being TRBD1 (6 bases). The V end lost 1 base, the J end lost 3 bases, and 13 bases lay between the germline ends. Germline CDR1 and CDR2: SGHVS and FNYEAQ. CDR3 length: 15 residues. CDR3 in amino acids: CASSLVSRGGYEQYF. The CDR3 DNA follows: TGTGCCAGCAGCTTAGTTAGCAGAGGGGGCTACGAGCAGTACTTC.

The chain links TRBV11-3 to TRBJ2-6; 8 nucleotides align to TRBD1. Per germline, CDR1 SGHNT and CDR2 YENEEA. CDR3 size: 18 residues. J gave up 0 bases and V 5 bases, and 9 bases lay outside the gene matches. CDR3 in amino acids: CASSPGQGSSSGANVLTF. In DNA form, the CDR3 reads TGTGCCAGCAGCCCTGGACAGGGCTCCAGCTCTGGGGCCAACGTCCTGACTTTC.

The V gene is TRBV7-8, the J gene TRBJ1-6, with 9 bases aligning to TRBD1. Losses at the gene ends were 5 bases for V and 10 bases for J; bases not matched to a gene: 6. The CDR3 length is 14 residues. Per the germline V gene, CDR1 is SGHVS and CDR2 is FQNEAQ. The CDR3 DNA sequence: TGTGCCAGCAGCCTGGGACAGGGAGGCTCACCCCTCCACTTT. Residues: CASSLGQGGSPLHF.

The V and J genes are TRBV6-5 and TRBJ1-2; D gene ambiguous. Looked up from germline, CDR1 is MNHEY and CDR2 is SVGAGI. The CDR3 totals 12 residues. V dropped 2 bases and J dropped 5 bases, with 6 bases sitting between them. CDR3 sequence: CASSYGPYGYTF. In DNA, the CDR3 is TGTGCCAGCAGTTACGGACCGTATGGCTACACCTTC.

V usage is TRBV4-2 and J usage is TRBJ2-1; 16 bases fit TRBD2. CDR1 and CDR2 from the germline V gene are LGHNA and YNFKEQ. This CDR3 comprises 20 residues. With 3 bases clipped from V and 0 bases from J, the junction kept 8 bases outside the gene matches. CDR3 in amino acids: CASSQSGLAGGYSSYNEQFF. The CDR3 DNA follows: TGTGCCAGCAGCCAGTCGGGACTAGCGGGGGGGTATAGCTCCTACAATGAGCAGTTCTTC.

The V and J genes are TRBV12-3 or TRBV12-4 and TRBJ1-1, with D possibly being TRBD1 (5 bases). There are 12 residues in the CDR3. V lost 6 bases, J lost 5 bases, and 10 bases lay in between. The CDR3 region is CASSHWGTEAFF. The CDR3 DNA sequence: TGTGCCAGCAGCCATTGGGGGACTGAAGCTTTCTTT.

The chain employs TRBV6-4 and TRBJ2-1; no clear D gene. The length of the CDR3 is 15 residues. Looked up from germline, CDR1 is MRHNA and CDR2 is SNTAGT. V gave up 2 bases and J gave up 1 base, with 9 bases separating them. Written as DNA, the CDR3 is TGTGCCAGCAGTGACACGGACGGATCCTACAATGAGCAGTTCTTC. Residues: CASSDTDGSYNEQFF.

The CDR3 loop reads CASSLSGGANEQFF. CDR3 DNA sequence: TGCGCCAGCAGCTTATCCGGGGGGGCAAATGAGCAGTTCTTC. This chain uses TRBV5-1 with TRBJ2-1, with 8 nucleotides matching TRBD2. This CDR3 contains 14 residues. Germline CDR1 reads SGHRS; CDR2 reads YFSETQ. J gave up 7 bases and V 2 bases, and 5 bases lay outside the gene matches. The whole variable domain, filled in from reference TRBV5-1 and TRBJ2-1, reads KAGVTQTPRYLIKTRGQQVTLSCSPISGHRSVSWYQQTPGQGLQFLFEYFSETQRNKGNFPGRFSGRQFSNSRSEMNVSTLELGDSALYLCASSLSGGANEQFFGPGTRLTVL.

This clone was observed a handful of times. The CDR3 loop reads CASRPDRGEQYF. CDR3 coding DNA: TGTGCCAGCAGACCCGACCGGGGCGAGCAGTACTTC. This chain joins TRBV6-5 and TRBJ2-7; tentative D call: TRBD2 (5 bases). Germline lookup yields CDR1 MNHEY and CDR2 SVGAGI. This CDR3 region has 12 residues. The V end lost 6 bases, the J end lost 6 bases, and 12 bases lay between the germline ends.

The chain links TRBV29-1 to TRBJ1-1; D call uncertain. Germline-derived CDR1 and CDR2 are SQVTM and ANQGSEA. The V end was cut by 6 bases, the J end by 0 bases, with 8 bases between. This CDR3 has 12 amino acids. Written as DNA, the CDR3 is TGCAGCGTAAACCCCTTGAACACTGAAGCTTTCTTT. Amino acids: CSVNPLNTEAFF.

This rearrangement joins TRBV7-9 to TRBJ2-2; D ambiguous. The CDR3 sequence is 17 residues long. V dropped 0 bases and J dropped 0 bases, with 11 bases sitting between them. CDR1 and CDR2 from the germline V gene are SEHNR and FQNEAQ (reference sequence). CDR3: CASSLAPASANTGELFF. The CDR3 nucleotides read TGTGCCAGCAGCTTAGCTCCAGCCTCGGCGAACACCGGGGAGCTGTTTTTT.

The J gene is TRBJ1-1, the V gene TRBV7-6; TRBD1 aligns across 7 bases. V gave up 1 base and J gave up 0 bases; unmatched junction bases: 5. Germline CDR1 reads SGHVS; CDR2 reads FNYEAQ. This CDR3 has 16 residues. The CDR3 nucleotides are TGTGCCAGCAGCTTAGGAATAACAGGGGTGAACACTGAAGCTTTCTTT. Translating it yields CASSLGITGVNTEAFF.